This T cell receptor (beta chain) emerged from a study of spatial heterogeneity in lung cancer. Findings of the study overall: Counts of expanded intratumoral alpha and beta TCRs tracked tumor mutation counts.

This clonotype is medium-sized. Its antigen is not known. TCRdb used MiXCR to reprocess the 5' RACE reads, holding one entry per CDR3 protein. The table shows around 1,800 distinct CDR3 sequences, with around 5% occurring only once. Trimming took off 5 bases at V and 3 bases at J, with 22 bases between the two ends. The CDR3 covers 17 residues. The germline gives CDR1 MNHEY, CDR2 SMNVEV (reference sequence). Time point given: sample taken at primary tumor resection. Sample: lung tumor tissue, taken at surgery. This clonotype was obtained from a male donor with early-stage non-small cell lung cancer. The J gene is TRBJ1-2, the V gene TRBV27; the D is unclear. For the CDR3, the DNA is TGTGCCAGCAGTACGACCTTTTTAATGGGCGAGGACTATGGCTACACCTTC. Residues: CASSTTFLMGEDYGYTF.